The rows below give T cell receptor beta chains drawn from one sample of a study of naive and memory T cell subsets. TCRdb recomputed calls from the UMI-ligation and nested PCR reads with MiXCR, one row per CDR3 protein. The sample records 130,000 to 150,000 distinct CDR3 sequences, about a sixth being singletons. Sequences were obtained from naive CD4+ T cells from blood. The receptors were sampled from a human donor in good health. Both conserved end residues are part of each CDR3. Fields, in order: CDR3 protein, CDR3 DNA, D gene, V gene, J gene, clone size. D genes are given only for firm matches. Part of the rows lack a size; the others show once, few, many or a class for expanded clones.

CDR3 protein: CASSLGVSDTEAFF
CDR3 DNA: TGTGCCAGCAGTCTCGGGGTGTCAGACACTGAAGCTTTCTTT
D gene: NA
V gene: TRBV2
J gene: TRBJ1-1
clone size: once

CDR3 protein: CSVGQSGANVLTF
CDR3 DNA: TGCAGTGTGGGCCAGTCTGGGGCCAACGTCCTGACTTTC
D gene: NA
V gene: TRBV29-1
J gene: TRBJ2-6
clone size: NA

CDR3 protein: CSASPQGPPGELFF
CDR3 DNA: TGCAGTGCTAGCCCACAGGGGCCCCCCGGGGAGCTGTTTTTT
D gene: TRBD1
V gene: TRBV20-1
J gene: TRBJ2-2
clone size: NA

CDR3 protein: CASSFRNGPAGELFF
CDR3 DNA: TGTGCCAGCAGTTTTCGTAACGGCCCCGCCGGGGAGCTGTTTTTT
D gene: NA
V gene: TRBV12-3/TRBV12-4
J gene: TRBJ2-2
clone size: few

CDR3 protein: CASILAGANEQFF
CDR3 DNA: TGTGCCAGCATACTAGCGGGAGCGAATGAGCAGTTCTTC
D gene: TRBD2
V gene: TRBV11-1
J gene: TRBJ2-1
clone size: few

CDR3 protein: CASSPTGLAGGRNEQFF
CDR3 DNA: TGTGCCAGCTCACCCACCGGACTAGCGGGAGGGAGGAATGAGCAGTTCTTC
D gene: TRBD2
V gene: TRBV18
J gene: TRBJ2-1
clone size: few

CDR3 protein: CASTGTSGRSSYNEQFF
CDR3 DNA: TGTGCCAGCACCGGGACTAGCGGGAGGAGCTCCTACAATGAGCAGTTCTTC
D gene: TRBD2
V gene: TRBV4-2
J gene: TRBJ2-1
clone size: NA

CDR3 protein: CASSLGRAGNTIYF
CDR3 DNA: TGTGCCAGCAGTTTAGGCAGGGCTGGAAACACCATATATTTT
D gene: NA
V gene: TRBV12-3/TRBV12-4
J gene: TRBJ1-3
clone size: many

CDR3 protein: CSVVALWEVF
CDR3 DNA: TGCAGCGTTGTAGCGCTCTGGGAGGTCTTC
D gene: NA
V gene: TRBV29-1
J gene: TRBJ2-1
clone size: many

CDR3 protein: CASSAGLADTDTQYF
CDR3 DNA: TGTGCCAGCAGCGCGGGACTAGCGGACACAGATACGCAGTATTTT
D gene: TRBD2
V gene: TRBV7-9
J gene: TRBJ2-3
clone size: few

CDR3 protein: CASSLSGRRGRSYNEQFF
CDR3 DNA: TGTGCCAGCAGTTTAAGTGGTCGGCGCGGGAGATCTTACAATGAGCAGTTCTTC
D gene: TRBD2
V gene: TRBV27
J gene: TRBJ2-1
clone size: few

CDR3 protein: CSARADTDTQYF
CDR3 DNA: TGCAGTGCTAGAGCTGACACAGATACGCAGTATTTT
D gene: NA
V gene: TRBV20-1
J gene: TRBJ2-3
clone size: NA

CDR3 protein: CSAVRSADTQYF
CDR3 DNA: TGCAGCGCTGTTCGGTCGGCAGATACGCAGTATTTT
D gene: NA
V gene: TRBV29-1
J gene: TRBJ2-3
clone size: NA

CDR3 protein: CASSLRAGSTDTQYF
CDR3 DNA: TGTGCCAGCAGCTTGCGCGCAGGTAGCACAGATACGCAGTATTTT
D gene: NA
V gene: TRBV5-4
J gene: TRBJ2-3
clone size: few

CDR3 protein: CASSTGLAGNYNEQFF
CDR3 DNA: TGCGCCAGCAGCACGGGACTAGCGGGAAACTACAATGAGCAGTTCTTC
D gene: TRBD2
V gene: TRBV5-1
J gene: TRBJ2-1
clone size: few

CDR3 protein: CASSPSGENTDTQYF
CDR3 DNA: TGCGCCAGCTCCCCTAGCGGGGAAAACACAGATACGCAGTATTTT
D gene: TRBD2
V gene: TRBV5-1
J gene: TRBJ2-3
clone size: few

CDR3 protein: CASSAGPSEQFF
CDR3 DNA: TGTGCCAGCAGTGCGGGACCCAGTGAGCAGTTCTTC
D gene: NA
V gene: TRBV6-5
J gene: TRBJ2-1
clone size: NA

CDR3 protein: CASSFKQGGQPQHF
CDR3 DNA: TGTGCCAGCAGCTTCAAACAGGGAGGTCAGCCCCAGCATTTT
D gene: NA
V gene: TRBV11-2
J gene: TRBJ1-5
clone size: NA

CDR3 protein: CARGTFKGTTYEQYF
CDR3 DNA: TGTGCCAGGGGGACTTTTAAGGGTACTACCTACGAGCAGTACTTC
D gene: NA
V gene: TRBV2
J gene: TRBJ2-7
clone size: NA

CDR3 protein: CASSTRTGATYEQYF
CDR3 DNA: TGTGCCAGCAGTACCCGGACAGGGGCTACCTACGAGCAGTACTTC
D gene: TRBD1
V gene: TRBV27
J gene: TRBJ2-7
clone size: few

CDR3 protein: CASSAPALSGSSYEQYF
CDR3 DNA: TGTGCCAGCAGTGCCCCAGCTTTGAGCGGGAGCTCCTACGAGCAGTACTTC
D gene: TRBD2
V gene: TRBV28
J gene: TRBJ2-7
clone size: few

CDR3 protein: CASSHLQGGYLRDEQFF
CDR3 DNA: TGTGCCAGCAGCCATCTACAAGGAGGGTACCTTAGGGATGAGCAGTTCTTC
D gene: NA
V gene: TRBV14
J gene: TRBJ2-1
clone size: NA

CDR3 protein: CSARGRESYGYTF
CDR3 DNA: TGCAGTGCTAGGGGAAGGGAATCCTATGGCTACACCTTC
D gene: NA
V gene: TRBV20-1
J gene: TRBJ1-2
clone size: NA

CDR3 protein: CASSPRQTLNTDTQYF
CDR3 DNA: TGTGCCAGCTCACCACGCCAGACGCTTAACACAGATACGCAGTATTTT
D gene: NA
V gene: TRBV18
J gene: TRBJ2-3
clone size: NA

CDR3 protein: CTSQLRGRGPEAFF
CDR3 DNA: TGTACCAGCCAACTTAGGGGGCGAGGACCTGAAGCTTTCTTT
D gene: TRBD1
V gene: TRBV6-2/TRBV6-3
J gene: TRBJ1-1
clone size: NA

CDR3 protein: CASSREEPLTQYF
CDR3 DNA: TGTGCCAGCAGTCGTGAGGAGCCGCTTACGCAGTATTTT
D gene: NA
V gene: TRBV28
J gene: TRBJ2-3
clone size: few

CDR3 protein: CSVLSQGAEAFF
CDR3 DNA: TGCAGCGTATTATCACAGGGGGCTGAAGCTTTCTTT
D gene: TRBD1
V gene: TRBV29-1
J gene: TRBJ1-1
clone size: few

CDR3 protein: CASSSGLAGGSGETQYF
CDR3 DNA: TGTGCCAGTAGTTCAGGACTAGCGGGAGGGTCGGGAGAGACCCAGTACTTC
D gene: TRBD2
V gene: TRBV19
J gene: TRBJ2-5
clone size: few

CDR3 protein: CSATSPLAGHSYEQYF
CDR3 DNA: TGCAGTGCCACCTCACCTCTAGCGGGGCACTCCTACGAGCAGTACTTC
D gene: TRBD2
V gene: TRBV20-1
J gene: TRBJ2-7
clone size: many

CDR3 protein: CASSLWFSRENTGELFF
CDR3 DNA: TGTGCCAGCAGTTTATGGTTCTCCAGGGAGAACACCGGGGAGCTGTTTTTT
D gene: NA
V gene: TRBV28
J gene: TRBJ2-2
clone size: many

CDR3 protein: CASSLAWGAGANVLTF
CDR3 DNA: TGTGCCAGCAGCTTAGCGTGGGGGGCTGGGGCCAACGTCCTGACTTTC
D gene: NA
V gene: TRBV7-2
J gene: TRBJ2-6
clone size: many

CDR3 protein: CASSPAGTDNEQFF
CDR3 DNA: TGTGCCAGCTCACCAGCCGGGACAGACAATGAGCAGTTCTTC
D gene: TRBD1
V gene: TRBV18
J gene: TRBJ2-1
clone size: few

CDR3 protein: CASSPWALAGVNEQYF
CDR3 DNA: TGTGCCAGCAGCCCCTGGGCACTAGCGGGAGTAAACGAGCAGTACTTC
D gene: TRBD2
V gene: TRBV7-9
J gene: TRBJ2-7
clone size: NA

CDR3 protein: CASRKETGAKNIQYF
CDR3 DNA: TGTGCCAGCAGGAAAGAAACAGGGGCCAAAAACATTCAGTACTTC
D gene: NA
V gene: TRBV12-3/TRBV12-4
J gene: TRBJ2-4
clone size: NA

CDR3 protein: CASSPQGTSVCSYEQYF
CDR3 DNA: TGTGCCAGCAGCCCCCAGGGGACTAGCGTCTGTTCCTACGAGCAGTACTTC
D gene: TRBD2
V gene: TRBV6-2/TRBV6-3
J gene: TRBJ2-7
clone size: NA

CDR3 protein: CASSPGQPQETQYF
CDR3 DNA: TGTGCCAGCTCACCAGGACAGCCGCAAGAGACCCAGTACTTC
D gene: NA
V gene: TRBV18
J gene: TRBJ2-5
clone size: many

CDR3 protein: CSVGTRGETQYF
CDR3 DNA: TGCAGCGTCGGGACTAGGGGTGAGACCCAGTACTTC
D gene: TRBD2
V gene: TRBV29-1
J gene: TRBJ2-5
clone size: many

CDR3 protein: CASSFLGRLGTDTQYF
CDR3 DNA: TGTGCCAGCAGCTTCCTCGGGAGACTTGGCACAGATACGCAGTATTTT
D gene: NA
V gene: TRBV7-8
J gene: TRBJ2-3
clone size: NA

CDR3 protein: CATSDSSKRGRTDTQYF
CDR3 DNA: TGTGCCACCAGTGATTCAAGCAAGCGCGGGCGCACAGATACGCAGTATTTT
D gene: NA
V gene: TRBV24-1
J gene: TRBJ2-3
clone size: NA

CDR3 protein: CASRGDRGLVRNTEAFF
CDR3 DNA: TGTGCCAGCAGGGGTGACAGGGGGCTAGTGAGGAACACTGAAGCTTTCTTT
D gene: TRBD1
V gene: TRBV12-3/TRBV12-4
J gene: TRBJ1-1
clone size: NA

CDR3 protein: CSARDPGASPSTDTQYF
CDR3 DNA: TGCAGTGCTAGAGATCCGGGGGCCTCCCCTAGCACAGATACGCAGTATTTT
D gene: NA
V gene: TRBV20-1
J gene: TRBJ2-3
clone size: many

CDR3 protein: CSAPRDRSYNEQFF
CDR3 DNA: TGCAGTGCTCCTAGGGACAGAAGTTACAATGAGCAGTTCTTC
D gene: TRBD1
V gene: TRBV20-1
J gene: TRBJ2-1
clone size: few

CDR3 protein: CASSSGQGREQYF
CDR3 DNA: TGTGCCAGCAGTTCGGGACAGGGTAGAGAGCAGTACTTC
D gene: TRBD1
V gene: TRBV12-3/TRBV12-4
J gene: TRBJ2-7
clone size: few

CDR3 protein: CSAPSEGTATYNSPLHF
CDR3 DNA: TGCAGTGCGCCCAGCGAAGGGACAGCTACCTATAATTCACCCCTCCACTTT
D gene: TRBD1
V gene: TRBV20-1
J gene: TRBJ1-6
clone size: few

CDR3 protein: CASSDNTGRGTGELFF
CDR3 DNA: TGTGCCAGCAGTGATAATACAGGGAGGGGCACCGGGGAGCTGTTTTTT
D gene: NA
V gene: TRBV2
J gene: TRBJ2-2
clone size: few

CDR3 protein: CASSIDHKGLNSNQPQHF
CDR3 DNA: TGTGCCAGTAGTATAGATCATAAGGGGCTGAATAGCAATCAGCCCCAGCATTTT
D gene: NA
V gene: TRBV19
J gene: TRBJ1-5
clone size: NA

CDR3 protein: CASSKGLAPAYHNEQFF
CDR3 DNA: TGTGCCAGCAGCAAGGGTCTGGCCCCGGCTTATCACAATGAGCAGTTCTTC
D gene: NA
V gene: TRBV2
J gene: TRBJ2-1
clone size: NA

CDR3 protein: CASSSTGGNTDTQYF
CDR3 DNA: TGTGCCAGCAGTTCTACAGGGGGCAACACAGATACGCAGTATTTT
D gene: TRBD1
V gene: TRBV2
J gene: TRBJ2-3
clone size: many

CDR3 protein: CATRTGRYTEAFF
CDR3 DNA: TGTGCCACCAGAACAGGGAGGTACACTGAAGCTTTCTTT
D gene: NA
V gene: TRBV12-3/TRBV12-4
J gene: TRBJ1-1
clone size: few

CDR3 protein: CASSLQGGNTGELFF
CDR3 DNA: TGTGCCAGCAGCTTACAGGGGGGAAACACCGGGGAGCTGTTTTTT
D gene: NA
V gene: TRBV7-3
J gene: TRBJ2-2
clone size: few

CDR3 protein: CASGPSGTGPYEQYF
CDR3 DNA: TGTGCCAGCGGCCCCTCCGGGACAGGGCCCTACGAGCAGTACTTC
D gene: TRBD1
V gene: TRBV12-3/TRBV12-4
J gene: TRBJ2-7
clone size: NA

CDR3 protein: CASSPRTSGTISYEQYF
CDR3 DNA: TGTGCCAGCAGCCCCCGGACTAGCGGGACTATTTCCTACGAGCAGTACTTC
D gene: TRBD2
V gene: TRBV7-2
J gene: TRBJ2-7
clone size: NA

CDR3 protein: CASGDLRQTRDEQYF
CDR3 DNA: TGTGCTAGTGGTGACCTCCGACAGACTAGAGACGAGCAGTACTTC
D gene: NA
V gene: TRBV12-5
J gene: TRBJ2-7
clone size: many

CDR3 protein: CASGLGGGETQYF
CDR3 DNA: TGTGCTAGTGGTTTAGGGGGCGGAGAGACCCAGTACTTC
D gene: TRBD1
V gene: TRBV12-5
J gene: TRBJ2-5
clone size: NA

CDR3 protein: CASSYSLRSVSSGYTDTQYF
CDR3 DNA: TGTGCCAGCAGTTACTCGCTAAGATCCGTATCTAGCGGATACACAGATACGCAGTATTTT
D gene: TRBD2
V gene: TRBV6-2/TRBV6-3
J gene: TRBJ2-3
clone size: NA

CDR3 protein: CASADRSYEQYF
CDR3 DNA: TGTGCCAGCGCGGACAGGTCCTACGAGCAGTACTTC
D gene: TRBD1
V gene: TRBV7-9
J gene: TRBJ2-7
clone size: NA

CDR3 protein: CASSRPGAGNSYEQYF
CDR3 DNA: TGTGCCAGCAGCAGGCCGGGGGCAGGGAACTCCTACGAGCAGTACTTC
D gene: NA
V gene: TRBV27
J gene: TRBJ2-7
clone size: NA